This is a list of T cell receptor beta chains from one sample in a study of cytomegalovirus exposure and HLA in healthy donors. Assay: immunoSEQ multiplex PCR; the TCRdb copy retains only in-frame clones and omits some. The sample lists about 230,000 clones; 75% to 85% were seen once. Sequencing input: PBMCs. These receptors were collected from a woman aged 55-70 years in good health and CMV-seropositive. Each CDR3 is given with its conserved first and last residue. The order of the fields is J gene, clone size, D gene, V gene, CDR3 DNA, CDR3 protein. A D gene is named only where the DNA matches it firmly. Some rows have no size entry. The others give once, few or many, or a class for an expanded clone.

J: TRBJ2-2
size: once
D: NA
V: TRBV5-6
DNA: TGTGCCAGCAGCTTGTTATCAGGCACCGGGGAGCTGTTTTTT
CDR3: CASSLLSGTGELFF

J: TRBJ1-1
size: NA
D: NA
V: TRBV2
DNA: TGTGCCAGCAGTGTGAAGGGAGACACTGAAGCTTTCTTT
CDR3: CASSVKGDTEAFF

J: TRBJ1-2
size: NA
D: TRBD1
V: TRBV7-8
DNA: TGTGCCAGCAGCTCCGACAGGGTGGGCTACACCTTC
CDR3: CASSSDRVGYTF

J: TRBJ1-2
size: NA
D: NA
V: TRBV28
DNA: TGTGCCAGCAGTCCAGGGGCCTATGGCTACACCTTC
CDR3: CASSPGAYGYTF

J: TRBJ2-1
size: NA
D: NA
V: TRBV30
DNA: TGTGCCTGGAGTGTTAGGACTTCCAGTCTCAATGAGCAGTTCTTC
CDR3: CAWSVRTSSLNEQFF

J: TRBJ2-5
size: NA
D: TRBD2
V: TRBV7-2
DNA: TGTGCCAGCAGTCAAAGCGGGGGGCCCCAAGAGACCCAGTACTTC
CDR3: CASSQSGGPQETQYF

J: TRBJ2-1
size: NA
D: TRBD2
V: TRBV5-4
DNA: TGTGCCAGCAGCTTTGGCGGGGGGCATTACAATGAGCAGTTCTTC
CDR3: CASSFGGGHYNEQFF

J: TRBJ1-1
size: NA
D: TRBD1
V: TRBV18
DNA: TGTGCCAGCTCACCATCCACGGGACAGCTTCCCTTCTTT
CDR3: CASSPSTGQLPFF

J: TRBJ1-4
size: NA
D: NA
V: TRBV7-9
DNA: TGTGCCAGCAGCACTTCCGGGACAAAGCTGTTTTTT
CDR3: CASSTSGTKLFF

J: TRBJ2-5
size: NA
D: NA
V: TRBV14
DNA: TGTGCCAGCAGCCAAGGTCTCCAAGAGACCCAGTACTTC
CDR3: CASSQGLQETQYF

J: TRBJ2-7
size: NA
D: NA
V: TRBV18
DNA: TGTGCCAGCTCACCATACGGGTCCTACGAGCAGTACTTC
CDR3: CASSPYGSYEQYF

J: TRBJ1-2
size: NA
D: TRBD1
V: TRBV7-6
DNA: TGTGCCAGCAGCTTCTGGACAGGGGATGGCTACACCTTC
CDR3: CASSFWTGDGYTF

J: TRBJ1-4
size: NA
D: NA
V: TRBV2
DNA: TGTGCCAGCAGTGCGGGGAATGCTAATGAAAAACTGTTTTTT
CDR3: CASSAGNANEKLFF

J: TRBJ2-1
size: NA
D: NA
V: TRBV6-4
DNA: TGTGCCAGCAGTGCACTAGGGAACTACAATGAGCAGTTCTTC
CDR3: CASSALGNYNEQFF

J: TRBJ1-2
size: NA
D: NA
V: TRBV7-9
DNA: TGTTCCAGCAGCTTAATGAGATCCGATAACTATGGCTACACCTTC
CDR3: CSSSLMRSDNYGYTF

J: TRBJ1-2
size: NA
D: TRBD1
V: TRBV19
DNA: TGTGCCAGTAGTACCCCTAGTCCGGGACAGGGGTATGGCTACACCTTC
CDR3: CASSTPSPGQGYGYTF

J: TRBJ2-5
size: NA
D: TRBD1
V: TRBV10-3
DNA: TGTGCCATCAGTGGTACAGGGGAGGAGACCCAGTACTTC
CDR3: CAISGTGEETQYF

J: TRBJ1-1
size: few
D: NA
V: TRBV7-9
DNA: TGTGCCAGCAGCTTGAGTCAGGAGAACACTGAAGCTTTCTTT
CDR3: CASSLSQENTEAFF

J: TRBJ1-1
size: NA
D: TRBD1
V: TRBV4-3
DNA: TGCGCCAGCAGCCAAGCCGGAGGGGGCCCTTGGGAAATGAACACTGAAGCTTTCTTT
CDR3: CASSQAGGGPWEMNTEAFF

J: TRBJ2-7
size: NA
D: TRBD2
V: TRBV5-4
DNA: TGTGCCAGCAGCTTGGATGCTAGCGGGGGGAACTACGAGCAGTACTTC
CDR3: CASSLDASGGNYEQYF

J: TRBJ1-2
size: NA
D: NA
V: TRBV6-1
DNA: TGTGCCAGCAGTCGGGACACGGACTATGGCTACACCTTC
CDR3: CASSRDTDYGYTF

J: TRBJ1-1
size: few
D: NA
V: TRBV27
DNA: TGTGCCAGCAGCTGGGTAGGGGGGAACACTGAAGCTTTCTTT
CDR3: CASSWVGGNTEAFF

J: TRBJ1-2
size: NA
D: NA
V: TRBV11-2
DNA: TGTGCCAGCAGCACTCTAGGTGGGGGCTACACCTTC
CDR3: CASSTLGGGYTF

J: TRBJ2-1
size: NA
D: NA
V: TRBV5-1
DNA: TGCGCCAGCAGCCCGGTTGTTGGCGGCTACAATGAGCAGTTCTTC
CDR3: CASSPVVGGYNEQFF

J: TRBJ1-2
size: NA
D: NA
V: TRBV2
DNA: TGTGCCAGCAGTCAAAGAGGATTCTATGGCTACACCTTC
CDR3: CASSQRGFYGYTF

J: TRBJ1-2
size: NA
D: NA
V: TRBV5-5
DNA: TGTGCCAGCAGCCCCCCGGGATCCTATGGCTACACCTTC
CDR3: CASSPPGSYGYTF

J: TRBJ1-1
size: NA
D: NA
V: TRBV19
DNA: TGTGCCAGTAGTTCCATCGGGACAACGAACACTGAAGCTTTCTTT
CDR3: CASSSIGTTNTEAFF

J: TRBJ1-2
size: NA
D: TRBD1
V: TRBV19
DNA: TGTGCCAGTAGTATGGACTCCCCCCCCGGGACAGGGGGTTATGGCTACACCTTC
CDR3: CASSMDSPPGTGGYGYTF

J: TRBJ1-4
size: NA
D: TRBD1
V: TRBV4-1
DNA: TGCGCCAGCAGCCAAGAGGACAGGGGAGGGGAAAAACTGTTTTTT
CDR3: CASSQEDRGGEKLFF

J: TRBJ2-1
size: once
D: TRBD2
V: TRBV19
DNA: TGTGCCAGTAGTAGCGGGAGGGCTACCCTTACGAACAATGAGCAGTTCTTC
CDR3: CASSSGRATLTNNEQFF

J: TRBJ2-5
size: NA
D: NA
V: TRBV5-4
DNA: TGTGCCAGCAGCGGGCAGGGGGAGACCCAGTACTTC
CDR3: CASSGQGETQYF

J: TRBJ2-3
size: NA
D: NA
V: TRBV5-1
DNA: TGCGCCAGCAGCTTGGAGAACCCTAGCACAGATACGCGGTATTTT
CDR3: CASSLENPSTDTRYF

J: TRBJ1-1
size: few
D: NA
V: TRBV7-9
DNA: TGTGCCAGCACCATAGCGACGGGGGACACTGAAGCTTTCTTT
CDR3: CASTIATGDTEAFF

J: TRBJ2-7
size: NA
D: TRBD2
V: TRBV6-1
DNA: TGTGCCAGCAGTGAAGCACCCCGGGAGGGGCACGAGCAGTACTTC
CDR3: CASSEAPREGHEQYF

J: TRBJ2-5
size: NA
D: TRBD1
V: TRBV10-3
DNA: TGTGCCCGAAATCATCCCCGGACAGGGGGAGAGACCCAGTACTTC
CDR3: CARNHPRTGGETQYF

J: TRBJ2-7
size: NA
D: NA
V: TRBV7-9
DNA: TGTTCCAGCAGCTCCCAGTGGGAGCAGTACTTC
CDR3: CSSSSQWEQYF

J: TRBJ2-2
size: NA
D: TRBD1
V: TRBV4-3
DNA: TGCGCCAGCAGCCCGACAGGGGGCGCGACCGGGGAGCTGTTTTTT
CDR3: CASSPTGGATGELFF

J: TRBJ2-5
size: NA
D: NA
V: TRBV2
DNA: TGTGCCAGCAGTGAGAAGGGGCGAATACTTACGAAGTACTTC
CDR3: CASSEKGRILTKYF

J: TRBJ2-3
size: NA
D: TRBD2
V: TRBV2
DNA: TGTGCCAGCAGCCCAGGGAGGGCCGTGACAGATACGCAGTATTTT
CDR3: CASSPGRAVTDTQYF

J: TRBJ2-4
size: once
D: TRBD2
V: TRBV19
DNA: TGTGCCAGTAGAAAAGCGGGGGGGGATAACATTCAGTACTTC
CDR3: CASRKAGGDNIQYF

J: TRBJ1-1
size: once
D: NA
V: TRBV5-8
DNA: TGTGCCAGCAGCTTAAGCAAGAGGACTGAAGCTTTCTTT
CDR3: CASSLSKRTEAFF

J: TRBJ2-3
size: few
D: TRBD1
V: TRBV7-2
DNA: TGTGCCAGCAGCCGGGACAGGGGCACAGATACGCAGTATTTT
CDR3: CASSRDRGTDTQYF

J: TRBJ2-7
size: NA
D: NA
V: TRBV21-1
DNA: TGTGCCAGCAGCACTGATCGTCAGGGGGCGAGAGAGCAGTACTTC
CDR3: CASSTDRQGAREQYF

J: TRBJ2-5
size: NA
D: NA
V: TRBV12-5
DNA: TGTGCTAGTGGCCTAGGTTCTACCCAGTACTTC
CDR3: CASGLGSTQYF

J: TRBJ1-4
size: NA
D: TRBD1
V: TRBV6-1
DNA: TGTGCCAGCAGTAAGAGGGACAGAAAACTGTTTTTT
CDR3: CASSKRDRKLFF

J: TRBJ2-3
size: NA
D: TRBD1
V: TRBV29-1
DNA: TGCAGCGTACAGGGGTCGGGCACAGATACGCAGTATTTT
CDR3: CSVQGSGTDTQYF

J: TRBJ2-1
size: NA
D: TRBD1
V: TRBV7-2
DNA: TGTGCCAGCAGCTTAACCGGGACAGCCTCCTACAATGAGCAGTTCTTC
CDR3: CASSLTGTASYNEQFF

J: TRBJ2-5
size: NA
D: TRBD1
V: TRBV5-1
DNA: TGCGCCAGCAGCGGCATTTTGACAGGGGAGGAGACCCAGTACTTC
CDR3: CASSGILTGEETQYF

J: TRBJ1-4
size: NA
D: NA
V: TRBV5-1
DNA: TGCGCCAGCAGCTTAGAGACAGGAGTCGAAAAACTGTTTTTT
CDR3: CASSLETGVEKLFF

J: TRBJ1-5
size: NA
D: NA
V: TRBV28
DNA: TGTGCCAGCAGCCCTCAGGGCCCCCATCAGCCCCAGCATTTT
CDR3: CASSPQGPHQPQHF

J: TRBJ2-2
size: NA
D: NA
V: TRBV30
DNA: TGTGCCTGGAGGCCGGGATTCCGAAACACCGGGGAGCTGTTTTTT
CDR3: CAWRPGFRNTGELFF